These 26 T cell receptor beta chains originate from one sample sequenced in a study of T cells in Graves' hyperthyroidism and ophthalmopathy. TCR beta CDR3 sequences were amplified from RNA transcripts. The HTBI primer set served for first-round RT-PCR of the TCR CDR3. MiXCR, run by TCRdb on the multiplex PCR reads, gives a single entry per CDR3 protein. The table has roughly 93,000 distinct CDR3 sequences, over 50% seen once. The source material was blood. These receptors all stem from a woman aged 40 to 50 with Graves' hyperthyroidism.

The rearrangement uses TRBV20-1 and TRBJ2-1; D is possibly TRBD1 or TRBD2 (5 bases each). The germline V gene has CDR1 DFQATT and CDR2 SNEGSKA (reference sequence). The CDR3 is 12 amino acids. V was cut by 4 bases and J by 6 bases, with 10 bases left in between. CDR3 DNA sequence: TGCAGTGCTACACGAGGGGTCAATGAGCAGTTCTTC. Its translation: CSATRGVNEQFF.

Note on this clonotype: At one end the junction does not follow the germline gene, possibly because of a read error. This chain uses TRBV2 with TRBJ2-2; no clear D gene. Looked up from germline, CDR1 is SNHLY and CDR2 is FYNNEI. This CDR3 region has 17 residues. This CDR3 reads CAGSLSWTHWGTGELFF. DNA for the CDR3: TGTGCCGGCAGTTTATCCTGGACCCATTGGGGCACCGGGGAGCTGTTTTTT.

The CDR3: CASSLSGEGGEKLFF. For the CDR3, the DNA is TGTGCCAGCAGTTTATCCGGAGAGGGTGGTGAAAAACTGTTTTTT. The V and J genes are TRBV2 and TRBJ1-4, with unresolved D. From germline, CDR1 is SNHLY and CDR2 FYNNEI. This CDR3 contains 15 residues. V shed 5 bases and J shed 7 bases, with 17 bases lying between them.

This chain connects TRBV10-3 to TRBJ2-5, with 9 positions matching TRBD1. The CDR3 is 15 residues long. V trimming: 4 bases; J trimming: 6 bases; junction bases outside the gene matches: 9. Per germline, CDR1 ENHRY and CDR2 SYGVKD. The CDR3 loop reads CAISGATGGGKTQYF. The CDR3 nucleotides are TGTGCCATCAGTGGAGCAACAGGGGGCGGGAAGACCCAGTACTTC.

Regarding this clonotype: At one of its ends the junction is not consistent with the germline gene, which may arise from a read error. This chain uses TRBV5-1 with TRBJ2-3; 12 bases are a match to TRBD2. Germline values: CDR1 SGHRS, CDR2 YFSETQ. This CDR3 contains 19 residues. The CDR3 sequence: CASSFSPTGASGRADTQYF. In DNA form, the CDR3 reads TGTGCCAGCAGCTTTTCTCCAACAGGGGCTAGCGGGAGGGCAGATACGCAGTATTTT.

The gene calls are TRBV29-1 and TRBJ1-5; D may be TRBD1 (5 bases). The CDR3 loop spans 21 amino acids. Per germline, CDR1 SQVTM and CDR2 ANQGSEA. V lost 3 bases to trimming and J lost 0 bases, with 30 bases between them. The CDR3 sequence: CSVEREGSGAKGRNSNQPQHF. The DNA for the CDR3 is TGCAGCGTTGAGCGGGAGGGCTCTGGGGCCAAAGGACGGAATAGCAATCAGCCCCAGCATTTT.

There are many counts of this clonotype. V gene TRBV29-1 combines with J gene TRBJ1-1, with TRBD1 matching over 7 bases. The trim removed 2 bases at V and 5 bases at J, leaving 5 bases unmatched. CDR1 and CDR2 (germline): SQVTM, ANQGSEA. CDR3 size: 13 residues. The CDR3 DNA follows: TGCAGCGTTGAAAGCCAGGGGGGTACTGAAGCTTTCTTT. Amino acid sequence: CSVESQGGTEAFF.

This chain connects TRBV2 to TRBJ1-2; D gene ambiguous. The CDR3 has 15 amino acids. Per the germline V gene, CDR1 is SNHLY and CDR2 is FYNNEI. Between the trimmed V and J ends, which lost 0 bases and 5 bases, there was a span of 13 bases. The CDR3 sequence: CASSEAAVRGYGYTF. CDR3 bases: TGTGCCAGCAGTGAAGCGGCAGTTCGAGGATATGGCTACACCTTC.

The CDR3 coding sequence is TGCGCCAGCAGGGAAGAAGAGACCCAGTACTTC. Encoded protein: CASREEETQYF. V usage is TRBV5-1 and J usage is TRBJ2-5; D is ambiguous. The CDR3 sequence is 11 residues long. The V gene's germline CDR1 is SGHRS and CDR2 YFSETQ. V was shortened by 5 bases and J by 3 bases, with 5 bases between the two germline ends.

This clonotype came up many times. The chain links TRBV9 to TRBJ1-3; D gene ambiguous. In germline, CDR1 is SGDLS, CDR2 YYNGEE. V was shortened by 2 bases and J by 4 bases, with 10 bases between the two germline ends. This CDR3 spans 14 amino acids. The CDR3 region has the DNA TGTGCCAGCAGCGTCGGCTTACGGGGAAACACCATATATTTT. Its translation: CASSVGLRGNTIYF.

Ten or more counts support this clonotype. The chain carries TRBV12-3 or TRBV12-4 and TRBJ2-7; 7 bases align to TRBD1. The CDR3 covers 16 residues. The V segment lost 4 bases and the J segment 3 bases; nucleotides outside the gene matches: 12. The CDR3 bases are TGTGCCAGCAGTTCAGGACCCGCCCAGGGGGTCTACGAGCAGTACTTC. Protein product: CASSSGPAQGVYEQYF.

This clonotype was detected once. The genes are TRBV19 and TRBJ1-5; D ambiguous. The CDR3 sequence is 16 residues long. In germline, CDR1 is LNHDA, CDR2 SQIVND (reference sequence). The germline V and J ends were trimmed by 1 base and 4 bases, with 14 bases remaining between them. CDR3 loop: CASSIGGSGGNQPQHF. Written as DNA, the CDR3 is TGTGCCAGTAGTATAGGTGGAAGCGGAGGAAATCAGCCCCAGCATTTT.

This clonotype has at least ten counts. The chain uses TRBV7-9 and TRBJ1-1, with 8 nucleotides matching TRBD1. The CDR3 is 12 amino acids. J was trimmed by 12 bases and V by 3 bases; bases with no gene match: 6. CDR1 is SEHNR, CDR2 FQNEAQ, per germline (reference sequence). CDR3 DNA sequence: TGTGCCAGCAGCTTGGAGACAGGGGTGTCTTTCTTT. It is translated as CASSLETGVSFF.

This clonotype was seen a few times. This sequence joins TRBV11-2 and TRBJ1-2; no clear D. Trimming took off 5 bases at V and 8 bases at J, with 18 bases between the two ends. Per the germline V gene, CDR1 is SGHAT and CDR2 is FQNNGV. The CDR3 runs to 14 residues. This CDR3 is CASSQTGRGGGYTF. The CDR3 nucleotides are TGTGCCAGCAGCCAGACCGGGAGAGGTGGAGGCTACACCTTC.

Many counts were recorded for this clonotype. The gene calls are TRBV15 and TRBJ2-5; TRBD2 matches at 12 bases. Per the germline V gene, CDR1 is LNHNV and CDR2 is YYDKDF (reference sequence). V shed 5 bases, J shed 5 bases, and the junction held 9 bases outside the gene matches. This CDR3 is built from 16 residues. The CDR3 loop reads CATSPPTSGSRETQYF. The CDR3 DNA sequence: TGTGCCACCAGCCCGCCGACTAGCGGGAGCAGGGAGACCCAGTACTTC. Combining the CDR3 with reference TRBV15 and TRBJ2-5 gives the whole variable domain DAMVIQNPRYQVTQFGKPVTLSCSQTLNHNVMYWYQQKSSQAPKLLFHYYDKDFNNEADTPDNFQSRRPNTSFCFLDIRSPGLGDTAMYLCATSPPTSGSRETQYFGPGTRLLVL.

J is TRBJ1-2 and V is TRBV10-3; TRBD1 matches at 7 bases. V was clipped by 2 bases and J by 6 bases; unmatched bases: 6. Germline V lookup: CDR1 ENHRY, CDR2 SYGVKD. The CDR3 totals 14 residues. This CDR3 reads CAISERDSYNGYTF. The CDR3 DNA reads as TGTGCCATCAGTGAGCGGGACAGCTATAATGGCTACACCTTC.

This chain links TRBV20-1 with TRBJ2-7; 8 nucleotides line up with TRBD2. V trimming: 0 bases; J trimming: 0 bases; junction bases outside the gene matches: 10. Germline-derived CDR1 and CDR2 are DFQATT and SNEGSKA (reference sequence). There are 17 residues in the CDR3. The CDR3 DNA sequence: TGCAGTGCTAGAGATAGCGGGGCGGCGGGACGCTCCTACGAGCAGTACTTC. It codes for CSARDSGAAGRSYEQYF.

The chain carries TRBV2 and TRBJ2-3; 8 bases are a match to TRBD2. Germline V gene data show CDR1 as SNHLY and CDR2 as FYNNEI. V was clipped by 5 bases and J by 3 bases; unmatched bases: 7. The CDR3 has 15 residues. The chain's CDR3 is CASSLTGGLTDTQYF. The CDR3 DNA reads as TGTGCCAGCAGTTTGACGGGAGGGCTAACAGATACGCAGTATTTT.

This rearrangement joins TRBV7-2 to TRBJ2-2; D may be TRBD2 (6 bases). Germline lookup yields CDR1 SGHTA and CDR2 FQGNSA. The CDR3 consists of 15 residues. The V end was cut by 5 bases, the J end by 3 bases, with 13 bases between. This CDR3 reads CASSQGDSDTGELFF. The CDR3 coding sequence is TGTGCCAGCAGCCAAGGGGACTCGGACACCGGGGAGCTGTTTTTT.

This chain uses TRBV29-1 with TRBJ2-5; 14 bases agree with TRBD2. The CDR3 spans 17 residues. Germline CDR1 and CDR2: SQVTM and ANQGSEA. The V gene end was trimmed by 6 bases and the J gene end by 5 bases; junction bases not matched to a gene: 14. CDR3 DNA: TGCAGCGTAGAGGGACTAGCGGGGGCTTGGAGGTCGGAGACCCAGTACTTC. The encoded protein is CSVEGLAGAWRSETQYF.

This clonotype was detected many times. The chain carries TRBV2 and TRBJ2-5; D unclear. CDR1 is SNHLY, CDR2 FYNNEI, per germline. Trimming stripped 8 bases from V and 5 bases from J, with 21 bases between. This CDR3 is 15 amino acids long. This CDR3 reads CASAPGRIGWETQYF. CDR3 DNA: TGTGCCAGCGCCCCTGGCCGAATCGGGTGGGAGACCCAGTACTTC.

The gene calls are TRBV10-3 and TRBJ1-2, with TRBD1 matching over 7 bases. J gave up 7 bases and V 10 bases, and 15 bases lay outside the gene matches. The CDR3 is 14 residues long. From germline, CDR1 is ENHRY and CDR2 SYGVKD. The DNA of the CDR3 is TGTGCCACCGTGCCGGGACGGGACAGACGTGGCTACACCTTC. The encoded protein is CATVPGRDRRGYTF.

This rearrangement joins TRBV24-1 to TRBJ2-2; TRBD1 aligns across 8 bases. V shed 3 bases, J shed 7 bases, and the junction held 6 bases outside the gene matches. The CDR3 sequence is 15 residues long. Germline values: CDR1 KGHDR, CDR2 SFDVKD. CDR3 region: CATSDPGQVVGELFF. The CDR3 DNA is TGTGCCACCAGTGATCCGGGACAGGTGGTCGGGGAGCTGTTTTTT.

At least ten counts were recorded for this clonotype. V is TRBV7-2 and J is TRBJ1-2; D is uncertain. Per germline, CDR1 SGHTA and CDR2 FQGNSA. This CDR3 comprises 14 residues. Trimming shortened V by 5 bases and J by 5 bases, and 15 bases separated the two germline ends. The CDR3 DNA sequence: TGTGCCAGCAGCCCCTCCGGGAGCCCGTATGGCTACACCTTC. Its translation: CASSPSGSPYGYTF.

This chain connects TRBV7-9 to TRBJ1-5; no clear D. CDR3 length: 13 amino acids. The V end lost 3 bases, the J end lost 2 bases, and 5 bases lay between the germline ends. In germline, CDR1 is SEHNR, CDR2 FQNEAQ (reference sequence). The CDR3 DNA follows: TGTGCCAGCAGCTTGGATGGCAATCAGCCCCAGCATTTT. Its translation is CASSLDGNQPQHF. Filled out from reference TRBV7-9 and TRBJ1-5, the complete variable domain reads DTGVSQNPRHKITKRGQNVTFRCDPISEHNRLYWYRQTLGQGPEFLTYFQNEAQLEKSRLLSDRFSAERPKGSFSTLEIQRTEQGDSAMYLCASSLDGNQPQHFGDGTRLSIL.

This clonotype was counted many times. The V and J genes are TRBV7-9 and TRBJ2-5; 12 bases are a match to TRBD2. CDR1 is SEHNR and CDR2 is FQNEAQ in the germline V gene (reference sequence). The CDR3 sequence is 16 residues long. Losses at the gene ends were 5 bases for V and 1 base for J; bases not matched to a gene: 5. CDR3 sequence: CASSAGTSGFQETQYF. The CDR3 DNA follows: TGTGCCAGCAGCGCCGGGACTAGCGGGTTCCAAGAGACCCAGTACTTC.